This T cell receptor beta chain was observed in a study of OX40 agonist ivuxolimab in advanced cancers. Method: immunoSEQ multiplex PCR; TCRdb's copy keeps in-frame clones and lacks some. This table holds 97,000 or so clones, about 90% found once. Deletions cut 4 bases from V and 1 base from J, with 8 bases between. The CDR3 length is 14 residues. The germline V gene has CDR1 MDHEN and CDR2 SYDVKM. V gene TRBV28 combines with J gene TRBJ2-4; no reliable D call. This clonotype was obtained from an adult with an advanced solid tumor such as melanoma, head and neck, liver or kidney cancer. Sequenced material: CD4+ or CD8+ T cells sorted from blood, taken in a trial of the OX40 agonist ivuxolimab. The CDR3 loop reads CASSSSVAKNIQYF. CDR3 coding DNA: TGTGCCAGCAGTTCTTCCGTCGCCAAAAACATTCAGTACTTC.